The 14 T cell receptor beta chains below come from one sample, sequenced in a study of T cell responses to AZD1222 COVID-19 vaccine. Data came from immunoSEQ multiplex PCR; TCRdb stores just in-frame clones and leaves some out. Of about 170,000 clones listed, more than 80% are singletons. Sequences were derived from peripheral blood, sampled 28 days after the second dose of the MenACWY control vaccine. These receptors originate from an adult who received the MenACWY meningococcal vaccine as a control.

This clone has a handful of counts. The chain couples TRBV9 to TRBJ1-1; a possible D gene is TRBD1 (5 bases). The V end lost 4 bases, the J end lost 4 bases, and 14 bases lay between the germline ends. The length of the CDR3 is 14 residues. From germline, CDR1 is SGDLS and CDR2 YYNGEE. The CDR3 loop is CASSSGGGATEAFF. The CDR3 DNA reads as TGTGCCAGCAGCTCCGGGGGGGGAGCCACTGAAGCTTTCTTT.

The rearrangement uses TRBV30 and TRBJ2-1, with 7 positions matching TRBD1. The CDR3 runs to 23 residues. CDR1 and CDR2 from the germline V gene are GTSNPN and SVGIG (reference sequence). The junction had 33 bases not matched to a gene; V was cut back by 7 bases and J by 0 bases. DNA for the CDR3: TGTGCCTCGACAGGGTATGAAATCCCGGGAAGCGGCGCCAACACTCTCTCCTACAATGAGCAGTTCTTC. Protein: CASTGYEIPGSGANTLSYNEQFF.

This clone was seen a single time. The chain uses TRBV24-1 and TRBJ2-3, with TRBD2 matching 13 bases. The CDR3 runs 19 residues. Germline V gene lookup returns CDR1 KGHDR and CDR2 SFDVKD. V gave up 0 bases and J gave up 5 bases; unmatched junction bases: 10. The CDR3 bases are TGTGCCACCAGTGATTTGGGGACTAGCGGGACTGAGTGGAGAGATACGCAGTATTTT. Amino acid sequence: CATSDLGTSGTEWRDTQYF.

V is TRBV19 and J is TRBJ1-1, with unresolved D. Germline CDR1 LNHDA, CDR2 SQIVND (reference sequence). The germline V and J ends were trimmed by 5 bases and 0 bases, with 13 bases remaining between them. The CDR3 contains 15 residues. CDR3 region: CASSRLDVMNTEAFF. The CDR3 DNA follows: TGTGCCAGTAGTCGATTGGACGTCATGAACACTGAAGCTTTCTTT.

This clone was counted only a few times. The gene calls are TRBV6-6 and TRBJ1-1; 7 nucleotides match TRBD1. V was clipped by 8 bases and J by 2 bases; unmatched bases: 8. This CDR3 comprises 14 residues. From germline, CDR1 is MNHNY and CDR2 SVGAGI (reference sequence). DNA for the CDR3: TGTGCCAGCCTTCCCGGGACAGCCAACACTGAAGCTTTCTTT. This sequence encodes CASLPGTANTEAFF.

The rearrangement links TRBV7-2 to TRBJ2-3, with D tentatively TRBD2 (5 bases). Per germline, CDR1 SGHTA and CDR2 FQGNSA. The CDR3 covers 17 residues. V lost 5 bases and J 0 bases, leaving 18 bases between the germline ends. The CDR3 sequence: CASSPMPGSASTDTQYF. CDR3 nucleotide sequence: TGTGCCAGCAGCCCAATGCCGGGTAGCGCGAGCACAGATACGCAGTATTTT.

The genes are TRBV6-5 and TRBJ1-1; a weak D match, TRBD1 (6 bases). Trimming took off 6 bases at V and 5 bases at J, with 19 bases between the two ends. Germline-derived CDR1 and CDR2 are MNHEY and SVGAGI. The CDR3 spans 15 residues. The CDR3: CASSHPQGDSTEAFF. DNA of the CDR3: TGTGCCAGCAGCCACCCACAGGGCGATTCGACTGAAGCTTTCTTT.

The chain combines TRBV6-2 or TRBV6-3 with TRBJ1-5; possibly TRBD1 for D (5 bases). V lost 0 bases to trimming and J lost 0 bases, with 15 bases between them. CDR3 length equals 18 residues. Looked up from germline, CDR1 is MNHEY and CDR2 is SVGEGT. The CDR3 here is CASSYSGVTDYSNQPQHF. The CDR3, as DNA: TGTGCCAGCAGTTACTCGGGGGTGACGGATTATAGCAATCAGCCCCAGCATTTT.

This sequence joins TRBV7-9 and TRBJ1-2, with 7 positions matching TRBD1. V was clipped by 1 base and J by 8 bases; unmatched bases: 4. Germline V gene sequence: CDR1 SEHNR, CDR2 FQNEAQ (reference sequence). The length of the CDR3 is 13 residues. The DNA of the CDR3 is TGTGCCAGCAGCTTAGAAGGGGGCGCCGGCTACACCTTC. Translating it yields CASSLEGGAGYTF.

The chain links TRBV29-1 to TRBJ2-7, with no clear D. Trimming pared 6 bases from V and 1 base from J, leaving 10 bases between. This CDR3 has 12 amino acids. Per the germline V gene, CDR1 is SQVTM and CDR2 is ANQGSEA. The CDR3 spells CSVTWGSYEQYF. CDR3 DNA sequence: TGCAGCGTCACCTGGGGTTCCTACGAGCAGTACTTC.

The CDR3 reads CASSIPTSGAYEQYF. The DNA of the CDR3 is TGTGCCAGTAGTATTCCAACTAGCGGGGCCTACGAGCAGTACTTC. V gene TRBV19 combines with J gene TRBJ2-7, with 10 bases identical to TRBD2. The junction had 4 bases not matched to a gene; V was cut back by 3 bases and J by 2 bases. The CDR3 runs to 15 residues. Germline CDR1 reads LNHDA; CDR2 reads SQIVND (reference sequence).

The V call is TRBV27, the J call TRBJ2-3; no firm D call. Germline V gene data show CDR1 as MNHEY and CDR2 as SMNVEV (reference sequence). The CDR3 is 14 amino acids. V gave up 5 bases and J gave up 1 base, with 10 bases separating them. CDR3 sequence: CASSGNSRTDTQYF. DNA for the CDR3: TGTGCCAGCAGTGGTAATAGCCGCACAGATACGCAGTATTTT.

The genes are TRBV6-2 or TRBV6-3 and TRBJ2-7, with 13 bases that match TRBD2. V lost 0 bases and J lost 4; bases outside the gene matches: 6. This CDR3 is 17 amino acids long. The germline CDR1 and CDR2 sequences are MNHEY and SVGEGT. Here the CDR3 reads CASSYSWTSGSPYEQYF. CDR3 in DNA: TGTGCCAGCAGTTACTCGTGGACTAGCGGGAGTCCGTACGAGCAGTACTTC.

The sample holds a few counts of this clone. V and J are TRBV24-1 and TRBJ1-5; D call uncertain. The CDR3 has 11 amino acids. V lost 4 bases, J lost 12 bases, and 9 bases lay in between. The germline CDR1 and CDR2 sequences are KGHDR and SFDVKD. The DNA of the CDR3 is TGTGCCACCAGTGAAGCGGGTAACCAGCATTTT. This sequence encodes CATSEAGNQHF.